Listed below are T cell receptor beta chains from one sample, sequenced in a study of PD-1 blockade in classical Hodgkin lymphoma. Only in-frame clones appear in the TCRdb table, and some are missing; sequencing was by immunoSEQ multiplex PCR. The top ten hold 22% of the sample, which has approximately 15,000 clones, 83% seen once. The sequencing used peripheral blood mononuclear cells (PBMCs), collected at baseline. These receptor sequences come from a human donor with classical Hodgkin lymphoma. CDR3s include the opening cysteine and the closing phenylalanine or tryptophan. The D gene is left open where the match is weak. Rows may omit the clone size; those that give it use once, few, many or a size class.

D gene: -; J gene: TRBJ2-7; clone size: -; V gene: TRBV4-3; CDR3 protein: CASSQERGSGYEQYF; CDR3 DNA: TGCGCCAGCAGCCAAGAAAGAGGATCGGGGTACGAGCAGTACTTC
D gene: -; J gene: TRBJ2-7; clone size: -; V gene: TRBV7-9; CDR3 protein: CASSLVSYEQYF; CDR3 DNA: TGTGCCAGCAGCTTAGTTTCCTACGAGCAGTACTTC
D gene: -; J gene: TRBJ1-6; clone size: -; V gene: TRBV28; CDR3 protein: CASSSLLGGNSPLHF; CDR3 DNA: TGTGCCAGCAGTTCCCTCCTCGGGGGGAATTCACCCCTCCACTTT
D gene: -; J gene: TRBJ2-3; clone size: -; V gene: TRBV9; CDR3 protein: CASSPIRSSTDTQYF; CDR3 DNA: TGTGCCAGCAGCCCTATAAGGTCTAGCACAGATACGCAGTATTTT
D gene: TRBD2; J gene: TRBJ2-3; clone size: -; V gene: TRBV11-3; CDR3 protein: CASSLDGGGGDTQYF; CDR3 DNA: TGTGCCAGCAGCTTAGACGGCGGGGGGGGAGATACGCAGTATTTT
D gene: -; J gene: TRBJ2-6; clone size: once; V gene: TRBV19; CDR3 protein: CASRMERSGANVLTF; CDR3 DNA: TGTGCCAGTAGGATGGAACGTTCAGGGGCCAACGTCCTGACTTTC
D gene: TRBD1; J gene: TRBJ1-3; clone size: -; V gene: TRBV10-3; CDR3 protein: CAISDNRGNTIYF; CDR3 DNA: TGTGCCATCAGTGATAACAGGGGGAACACCATATATTTT
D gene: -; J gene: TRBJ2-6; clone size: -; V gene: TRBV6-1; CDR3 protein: CASREQGSLTGANVLTF; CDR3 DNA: TGTGCCAGCAGGGAACAGGGAAGTTTAACTGGGGCCAACGTCCTGACTTTC
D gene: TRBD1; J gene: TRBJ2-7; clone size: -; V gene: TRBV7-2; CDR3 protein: CASSSYRGVYEQYF; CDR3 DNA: TGTGCCAGCAGCTCCTACAGGGGGGTGTACGAGCAGTACTTC
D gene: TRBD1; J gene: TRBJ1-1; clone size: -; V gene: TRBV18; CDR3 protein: CASSPAKGANTEAFF; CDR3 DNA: TGTGCCAGCTCACCAGCAAAGGGGGCCAACACTGAAGCTTTCTTT
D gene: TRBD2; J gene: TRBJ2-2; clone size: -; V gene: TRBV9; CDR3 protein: CASSVGTSGTGELFF; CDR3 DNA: TGTGCCAGCAGCGTAGGGACTAGCGGGACCGGGGAGCTGTTTTTT
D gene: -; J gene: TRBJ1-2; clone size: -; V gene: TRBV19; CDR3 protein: CASSFDGYTF; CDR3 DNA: TGTGCCAGTAGTTTCGATGGCTACACCTTC
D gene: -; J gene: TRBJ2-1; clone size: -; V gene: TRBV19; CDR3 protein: CASSIAVGEQFF; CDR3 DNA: TGTGCCAGTAGTATAGCGGTGGGTGAGCAGTTCTTC
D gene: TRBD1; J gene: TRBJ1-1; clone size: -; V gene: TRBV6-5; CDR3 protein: CASSYPGQGAFF; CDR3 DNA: TGTGCCAGCAGTTACCCCGGACAGGGAGCTTTCTTT
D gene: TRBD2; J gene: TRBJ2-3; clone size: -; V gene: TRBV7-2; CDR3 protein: CANGLAGPSTNADTQYF; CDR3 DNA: TGTGCCAACGGACTAGCGGGACCGAGCACGAACGCAGATACGCAGTATTTT
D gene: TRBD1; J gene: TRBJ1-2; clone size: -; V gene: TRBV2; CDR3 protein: CASRQGANYGYTF; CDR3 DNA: TGTGCCAGCAGGCAGGGGGCAAACTATGGCTACACCTTC
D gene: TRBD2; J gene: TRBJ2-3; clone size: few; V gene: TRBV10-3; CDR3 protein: CAISEPLFGTSGGPSTDTQYF; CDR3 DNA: TGTGCCATCAGTGAGCCCCTCTTTGGGACTAGCGGGGGGCCTTCCACAGATACGCAGTATTTT
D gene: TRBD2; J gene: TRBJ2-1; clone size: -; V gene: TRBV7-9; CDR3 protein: CASSLGSGGLYNEQFF; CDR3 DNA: TGTGCCAGCAGCTTAGGTAGCGGGGGCCTATACAATGAGCAGTTCTTC
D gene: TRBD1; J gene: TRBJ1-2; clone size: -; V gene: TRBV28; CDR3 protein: CASRRQGNYGYTF; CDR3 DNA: TGTGCCAGCAGAAGACAGGGCAACTATGGCTACACCTTC
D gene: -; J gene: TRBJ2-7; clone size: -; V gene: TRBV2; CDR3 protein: CASRDRWTYEQYF; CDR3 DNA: TGTGCCAGCAGGGATCGTTGGACCTACGAGCAGTACTTC
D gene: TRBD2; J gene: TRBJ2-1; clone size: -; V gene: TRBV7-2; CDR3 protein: CASSARTSGNNEQFF; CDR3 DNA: TGTGCCAGCAGCGCCCGGACTAGCGGTAACAATGAGCAGTTCTTC
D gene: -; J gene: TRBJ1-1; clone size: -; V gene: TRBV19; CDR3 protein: CASSARVQNTEAFF; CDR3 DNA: TGTGCCAGTAGTGCCAGGGTCCAGAACACTGAAGCTTTCTTT
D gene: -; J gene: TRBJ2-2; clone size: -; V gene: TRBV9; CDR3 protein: CASSPWTDNTGELFF; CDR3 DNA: TGTGCCAGCAGCCCTTGGACAGACAACACCGGGGAGCTGTTTTTT
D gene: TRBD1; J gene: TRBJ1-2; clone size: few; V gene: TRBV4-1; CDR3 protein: CASSQIIQGAGYTF; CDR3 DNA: TGCGCCAGCAGCCAAATCATCCAGGGGGCTGGCTACACCTTC
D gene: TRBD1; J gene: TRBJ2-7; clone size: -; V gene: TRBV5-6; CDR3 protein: CASSLSLQGENF; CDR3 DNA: TGTGCCAGCAGCTTGTCTCTACAGGGGGAGAACTTC
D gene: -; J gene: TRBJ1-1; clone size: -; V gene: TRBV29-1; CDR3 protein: CSVEEEVGTEAFF; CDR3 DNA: TGCAGCGTTGAGGAAGAGGTCGGCACTGAAGCTTTCTTT
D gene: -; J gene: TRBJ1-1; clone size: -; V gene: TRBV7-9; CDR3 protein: CASSLDTKPTEAFF; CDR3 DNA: TGTGCCAGCAGCTTAGATACGAAACCGACTGAAGCTTTCTTT
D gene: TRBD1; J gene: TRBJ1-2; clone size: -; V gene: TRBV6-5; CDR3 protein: CASSQGAYDYGYTF; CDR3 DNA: TGTGCCAGCAGTCAGGGGGCATACGACTATGGCTACACCTTC
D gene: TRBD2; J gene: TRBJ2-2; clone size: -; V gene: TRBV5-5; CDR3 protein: CASSLSGLATGELFF; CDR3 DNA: TGTGCCAGCAGCTTGTCGGGACTAGCTACCGGGGAGCTGTTTTTT
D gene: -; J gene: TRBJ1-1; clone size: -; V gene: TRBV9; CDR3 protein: CASSQVMNTEAFF; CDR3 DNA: TGTGCCAGCAGCCAAGTGATGAACACTGAAGCTTTCTTT
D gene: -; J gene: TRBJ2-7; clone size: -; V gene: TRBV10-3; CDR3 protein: CAIKGSHEQYF; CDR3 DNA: TGTGCCATCAAGGGCAGCCACGAGCAGTACTTC
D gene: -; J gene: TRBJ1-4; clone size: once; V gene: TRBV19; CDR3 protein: CASSPTGSNEKLFF; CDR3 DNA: TGTGCCAGTAGTCCGACAGGTAGTAATGAAAAACTGTTTTTT
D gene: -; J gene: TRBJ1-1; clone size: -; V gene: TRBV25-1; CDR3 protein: CASSLAVGTEAFF; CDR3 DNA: TGTGCCAGCAGCCTGGCGGTTGGGACTGAAGCTTTCTTT
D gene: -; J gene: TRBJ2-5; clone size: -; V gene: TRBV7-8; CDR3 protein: CASSLAGQTKETQYF; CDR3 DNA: TGTGCCAGCAGCTTAGCTGGTCAAACGAAAGAGACCCAGTACTTC
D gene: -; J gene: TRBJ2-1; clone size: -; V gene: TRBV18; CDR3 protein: CASSPPGIRNEQFF; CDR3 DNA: TGTGCCAGCTCCCCACCAGGGATACGGAATGAGCAGTTCTTC
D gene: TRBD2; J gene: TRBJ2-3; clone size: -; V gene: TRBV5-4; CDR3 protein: CASSTLAGGDTDTQYF; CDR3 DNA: TGTGCCAGCAGCACGCTAGCGGGGGGGGACACAGATACGCAGTATTTT
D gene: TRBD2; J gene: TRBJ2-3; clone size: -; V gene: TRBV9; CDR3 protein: CASSVEPTSAHTQYF; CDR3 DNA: TGTGCCAGCAGCGTAGAGCCGACTAGCGCCCATACGCAGTATTTT
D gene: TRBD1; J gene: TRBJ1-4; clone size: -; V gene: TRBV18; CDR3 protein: CASSPRTGVDEKLFF; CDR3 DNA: TGTGCCAGCTCACCACGTACAGGGGTGGATGAAAAACTGTTTTTT
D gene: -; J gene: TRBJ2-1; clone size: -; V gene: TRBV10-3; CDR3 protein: CATAGSSSYNEQFF; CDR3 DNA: TGTGCCACAGCCGGGAGTAGCTCCTACAATGAGCAGTTCTTC
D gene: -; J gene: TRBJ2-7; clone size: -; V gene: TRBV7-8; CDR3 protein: CASSRSPYEQYF; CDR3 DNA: TGTGCCAGCAGCCGCAGCCCCTACGAGCAGTACTTC
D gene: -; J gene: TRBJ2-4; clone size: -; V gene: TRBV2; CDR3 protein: CASKLYHRESNIQYF; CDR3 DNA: TGTGCCAGCAAGCTCTACCACAGGGAATCAAACATTCAGTACTTC
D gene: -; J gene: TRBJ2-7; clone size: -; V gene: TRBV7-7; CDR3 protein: CASSPGQDYEQYF; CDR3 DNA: TGTGCCAGCAGCCCGGGACAAGACTACGAGCAGTACTTC
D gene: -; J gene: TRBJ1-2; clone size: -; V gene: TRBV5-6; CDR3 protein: CASSSDRHYGYTF; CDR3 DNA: TGTGCCAGCAGCTCTGACAGACACTATGGCTACACCTTC
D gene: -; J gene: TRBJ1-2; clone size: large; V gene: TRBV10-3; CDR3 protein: CAISESGSDDGYTF; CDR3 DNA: TGTGCCATCAGTGAGTCGGGCAGCGACGATGGCTACACCTTC
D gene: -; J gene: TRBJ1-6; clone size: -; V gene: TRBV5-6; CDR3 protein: CASSLLAGTSRNSPLHF; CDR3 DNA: TGTGCCAGCAGCTTACTTGCTGGCACCTCTCGGAATTCACCCCTCCACTTT
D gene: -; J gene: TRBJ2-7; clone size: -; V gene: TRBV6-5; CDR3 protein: CASSRGQAYEQYF; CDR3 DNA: TGTGCCAGCAGCCGCGGGCAGGCCTACGAGCAGTACTTC
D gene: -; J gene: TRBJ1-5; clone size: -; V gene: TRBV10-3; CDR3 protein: CAISDADGNQPQHF; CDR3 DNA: TGTGCCATCAGTGACGCTGACGGCAATCAGCCCCAGCATTTT
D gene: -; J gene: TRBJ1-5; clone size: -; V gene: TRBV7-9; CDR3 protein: CASSLQDQPQHF; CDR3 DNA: TGTGCCAGCAGCTTACAAGATCAGCCCCAGCATTTT
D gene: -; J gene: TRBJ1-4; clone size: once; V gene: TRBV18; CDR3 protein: CASYPTGGKLFF; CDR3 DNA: TGTGCCAGCTATCCAACAGGAGGAAAACTGTTTTTT
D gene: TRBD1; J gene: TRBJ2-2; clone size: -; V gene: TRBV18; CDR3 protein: CASSRDREKTGELFF; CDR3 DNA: TGTGCCAGCTCGCGGGACAGGGAAAAGACCGGGGAGCTGTTTTTT
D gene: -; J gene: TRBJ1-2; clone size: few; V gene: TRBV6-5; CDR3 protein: CASRRDSLTQGGYTF; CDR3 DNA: TGTGCCAGCAGACGAGATAGCCTGACTCAGGGTGGCTACACCTTC
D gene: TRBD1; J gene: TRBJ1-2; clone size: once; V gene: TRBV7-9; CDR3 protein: CASTYDRGIGYTF; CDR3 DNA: TGTGCCAGCACCTATGACAGGGGCATCGGCTACACCTTC
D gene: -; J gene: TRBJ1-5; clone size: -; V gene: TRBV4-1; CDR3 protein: CASSQDGQTPQPQHF; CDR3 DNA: TGCGCCAGCAGCCAAGACGGGCAAACTCCTCAGCCCCAGCATTTT
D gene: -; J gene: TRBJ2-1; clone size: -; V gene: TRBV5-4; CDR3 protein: CASSLGQSPLGNEQFF; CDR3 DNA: TGTGCCAGCAGCCTCGGACAGTCCCCTTTGGGGAATGAGCAGTTCTTC
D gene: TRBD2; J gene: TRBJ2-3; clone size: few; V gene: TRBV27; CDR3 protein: CASSLSGGGRADTQYF; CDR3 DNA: TGTGCCAGCAGTTTATCCGGGGGGGGCCGCGCAGATACGCAGTATTTT
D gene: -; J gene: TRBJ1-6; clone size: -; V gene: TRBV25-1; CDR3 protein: CASSVLRVGSPLHF; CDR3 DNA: TGTGCCAGCAGCGTGTTAAGGGTTGGCTCACCCCTCCACTTT
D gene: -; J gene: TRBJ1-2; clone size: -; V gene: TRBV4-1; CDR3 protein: CASSRPVGLRGYTF; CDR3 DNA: TGCGCCAGCAGCCGCCCGGTGGGGTTAAGAGGCTACACCTTC
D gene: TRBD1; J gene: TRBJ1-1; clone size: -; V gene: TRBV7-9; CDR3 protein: CASSSTGEGNTEAFF; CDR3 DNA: TGTGCCAGCAGCTCGACAGGGGAGGGGAACACTGAAGCTTTCTTT
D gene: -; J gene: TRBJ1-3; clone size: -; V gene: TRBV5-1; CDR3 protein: CASSPGVNGNTIYF; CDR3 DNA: TGCGCCAGCAGCCCAGGGGTAAATGGAAACACCATATATTTT
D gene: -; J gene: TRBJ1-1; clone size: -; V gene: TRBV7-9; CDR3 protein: CASSLGHHFGTEAFF; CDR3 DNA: TGTGCCAGCAGCTTAGGACACCATTTTGGCACTGAAGCTTTCTTT